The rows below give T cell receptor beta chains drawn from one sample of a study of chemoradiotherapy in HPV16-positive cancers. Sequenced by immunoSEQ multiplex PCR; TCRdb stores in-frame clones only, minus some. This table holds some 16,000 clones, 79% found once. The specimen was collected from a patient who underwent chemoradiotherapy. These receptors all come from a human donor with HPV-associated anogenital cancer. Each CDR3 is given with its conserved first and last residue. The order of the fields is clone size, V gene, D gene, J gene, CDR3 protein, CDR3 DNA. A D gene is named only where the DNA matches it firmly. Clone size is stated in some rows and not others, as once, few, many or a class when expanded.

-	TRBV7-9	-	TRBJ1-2	CASSGRAENYGYTF	TGTGCCAGCAGCGGCCGGGCAGAGAACTATGGCTACACCTTC
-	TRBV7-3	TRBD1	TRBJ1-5	CASSLTPDRGLGYSNQPQHF	TGTGCCAGCAGCTTAACTCCTGACAGGGGGCTTGGCTATAGCAATCAGCCCCAGCATTTT
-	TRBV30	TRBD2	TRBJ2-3	CAWSVPRGEYSTDTQYF	TGTGCCTGGAGTGTACCGCGGGGGGAGTATAGCACAGATACGCAGTATTTT
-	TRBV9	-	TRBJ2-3	CASSVGDGGVTDTQYF	TGTGCCAGCAGCGTAGGGGACGGGGGCGTCACAGATACGCAGTATTTT
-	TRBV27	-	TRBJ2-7	CASSPSYTRSSYEQYF	TGTGCCAGCAGTCCCAGCTATACCAGGAGCTCCTACGAGCAGTACTTC
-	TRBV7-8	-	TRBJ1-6	CASSPLTPPSSYNSPLHF	TGTGCCAGCAGCCCCTTGACGCCGCCAAGCTCCTATAATTCACCCCTCCACTTT
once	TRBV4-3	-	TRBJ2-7	CASSPRTSMGGQYF	TGCGCCAGCAGCCCACGCACTTCCATGGGTGGGCAGTACTTC
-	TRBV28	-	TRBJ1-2	CASSAIGGGYSYGYTF	TGTGCCAGCAGCGCCATCGGCGGGGGATACAGCTATGGCTACACCTTC
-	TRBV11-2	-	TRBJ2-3	CASSTKQGSGPDTQYF	TGTGCCAGCAGCACAAAACAGGGAAGTGGTCCAGATACGCAGTATTTT
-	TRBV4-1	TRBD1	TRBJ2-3	CASSRRDRGNHITLTDTQYF	TGCGCCAGCAGCCGAAGGGACAGGGGGAACCACATCACCCTCACAGATACGCAGTATTTT
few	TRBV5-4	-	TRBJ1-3	CASSLQTGSGNTIYF	TGTGCCAGCAGCTTGCAGACGGGCTCTGGAAACACCATATATTTT
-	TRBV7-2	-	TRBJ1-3	CASSDSSGNTIYF	TGTGCCAGCAGCGACAGCTCTGGAAACACCATATATTTT
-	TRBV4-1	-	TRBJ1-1	CASSQDRMEAFF	TGCGCCAGCAGCCAAGATCGCATGGAAGCTTTCTTT
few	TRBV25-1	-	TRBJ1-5	CASSENGGNQPQHF	TGTGCCAGCAGTGAAAATGGGGGGAACCAGCCCCAGCATTTT
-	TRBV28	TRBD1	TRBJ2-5	CASSSNFAGQGARETQYF	TGTGCCAGCAGTTCCAACTTCGCGGGACAGGGGGCGCGAGAGACCCAGTACTTC
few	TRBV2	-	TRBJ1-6	CASSEAGNSPLHF	TGTGCCAGCAGTGAAGCAGGAAACTCACCCCTCCACTTT
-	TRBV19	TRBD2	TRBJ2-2	CATQRGFGELFF	TGTGCCACACAGCGGGGGTTCGGGGAGCTGTTTTTT
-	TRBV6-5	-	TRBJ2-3	CASSLGGPETDTQYF	TGTGCCAGCAGTTTGGGGGGTCCCGAAACAGATACGCAGTATTTT
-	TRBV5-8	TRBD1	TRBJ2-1	CASNRGRANYNEQFF	TGTGCCAGCAACAGGGGCCGAGCCAACTACAATGAGCAGTTCTTC
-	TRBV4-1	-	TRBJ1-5	CASSLVGHNQPQHF	TGCGCCAGCAGCCTTGTAGGCCACAATCAGCCCCAGCATTTT
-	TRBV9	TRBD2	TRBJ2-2	CASSVRAGGLSNTGELFF	TGTGCCAGCAGCGTTCGGGCGGGGGGACTATCGAACACCGGGGAGCTGTTTTTT
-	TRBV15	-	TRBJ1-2	CATSRDLVATIVNNYGYTF	TGTGCCACCAGCAGAGATCTCGTGGCGACTATAGTTAATAACTATGGCTACACCTTC
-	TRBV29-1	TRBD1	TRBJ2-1	CSVGTGGYNEQFF	TGCAGCGTGGGGACAGGGGGCTACAATGAGCAGTTCTTC
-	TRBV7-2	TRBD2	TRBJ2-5	CASSYNGGGTETQYF	TGTGCCAGCAGCTACAATGGGGGGGGGACGGAGACCCAGTACTTC
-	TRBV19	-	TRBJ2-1	CASKGAAAYNEQFF	TGTGCCAGTAAAGGCGCGGCCGCGTACAATGAGCAGTTCTTC
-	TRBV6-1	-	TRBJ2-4	CASSEVGAGEYIQYF	TGTGCCAGCAGTGAAGTGGGGGCAGGAGAATACATTCAGTACTTC
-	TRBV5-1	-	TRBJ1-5	CASSLEGPPWEQPQHF	TGCGCCAGCAGCTTGGAAGGTCCCCCATGGGAACAGCCCCAGCATTTT
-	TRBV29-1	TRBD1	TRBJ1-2	CSIYRGGYGYTF	TGCAGCATCTACAGGGGAGGCTATGGCTACACCTTC
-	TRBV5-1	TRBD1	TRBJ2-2	CASSLEGTDYTGELFF	TGCGCCAGCAGCTTGGAGGGGACAGATTACACCGGGGAGCTGTTTTTT
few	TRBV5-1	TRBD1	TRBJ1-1	CASSLGPTGAEAFF	TGCGCCAGCAGCTTGGGCCCGACAGGGGCCGAAGCTTTCTTT
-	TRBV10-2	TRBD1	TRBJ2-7	CASSPPGDRLYEQYF	TGCGCCAGCAGTCCTCCCGGGGACAGGTTATACGAGCAGTACTTC
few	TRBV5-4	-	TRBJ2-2	CASSLVRGPTGELFF	TGTGCCAGCAGCTTGGTCCGGGGTCCCACCGGGGAGCTGTTTTTT
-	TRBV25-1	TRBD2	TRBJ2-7	CASSERRTSGTYEQYF	TGTGCCAGCAGTGAAAGGAGGACTAGCGGCACCTACGAGCAGTACTTC
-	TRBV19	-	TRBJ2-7	CASSRQESSYEQYF	TGTGCCAGTAGTCGACAGGAGAGCTCCTACGAGCAGTACTTC
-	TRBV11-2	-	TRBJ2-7	CASSSWDFLRGQYF	TGTGCCAGCAGCTCCTGGGACTTTCTACGAGGGCAGTACTTC
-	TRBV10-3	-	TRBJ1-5	CATDPGTNQPQHF	TGTGCCACAGACCCTGGTACCAATCAGCCCCAGCATTTT
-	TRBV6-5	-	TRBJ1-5	CASSYSVNQPQHF	TGTGCCAGCAGTTACTCGGTCAATCAGCCCCAGCATTTT
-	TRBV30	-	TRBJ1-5	CAWSVRGNNNQPQHF	TGTGCCTGGAGTGTGCGAGGGAACAACAATCAGCCCCAGCATTTT
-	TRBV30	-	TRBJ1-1	CAWSVMGAEAFF	TGTGCCTGGAGTGTAATGGGGGCTGAAGCTTTCTTT
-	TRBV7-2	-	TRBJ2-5	CASSLGSGHQETQYF	TGTGCCAGCAGCTTAGGATCAGGGCACCAAGAGACCCAGTACTTC
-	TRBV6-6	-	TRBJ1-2	CASSQQGSYGYTF	TGTGCCAGCAGCCAGCAGGGGAGCTATGGCTACACCTTC
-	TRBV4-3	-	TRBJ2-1	CASSQGVYNEQFF	TGCGCCAGCAGCCAGGGCGTTTACAATGAGCAGTTCTTC
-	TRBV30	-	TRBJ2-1	CAWSGGPRNEQFF	TGTGCCTGGAGTGGAGGGCCTCGAAATGAGCAGTTCTTC
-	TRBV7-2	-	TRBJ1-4	CASSLSQGGSEKLFF	TGTGCCAGCAGCTTAAGTCAGGGTGGGAGTGAAAAACTGTTTTTT
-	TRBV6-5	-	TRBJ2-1	CASSPVSWGEQFF	TGTGCCAGCAGTCCAGTAAGTTGGGGTGAGCAGTTCTTC
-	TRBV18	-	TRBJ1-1	CASSTTGNTEAFF	TGTGCCAGCTCGACGACGGGAAACACTGAAGCTTTCTTT
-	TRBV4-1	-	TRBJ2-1	CASSQDRNTWRAEFF	TGCGCCAGCAGCCAAGATCGGAATACTTGGCGAGCCGAGTTCTTC
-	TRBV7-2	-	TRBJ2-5	CASSLAVGLETQYF	TGTGCCAGCAGCTTAGCGGTCGGGTTGGAGACCCAGTACTTC
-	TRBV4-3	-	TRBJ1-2	CASSRNTRGDGYTF	TGCGCCAGCAGCCGGAATACCAGGGGCGATGGCTACACCTTC
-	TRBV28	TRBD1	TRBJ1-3	CASSVRDRVRGNTIYF	TGTGCCAGCAGTGTAAGGGACAGGGTGCGTGGAAACACCATATATTTT
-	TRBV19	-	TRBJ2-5	CASSGGVDRVGETQYF	TGTGCCAGTAGTGGGGGGGTTGACAGGGTTGGAGAGACCCAGTACTTC
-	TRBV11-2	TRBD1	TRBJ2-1	CASSLGTGNANEQFF	TGTGCCAGCAGCTTAGGGACAGGGAACGCCAATGAGCAGTTCTTC
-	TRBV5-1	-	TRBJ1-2	CASSNLQGAYGYTF	TGCGCCAGCAGCAACCTACAGGGAGCCTATGGCTACACCTTC
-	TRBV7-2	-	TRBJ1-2	CASSSRGFNYGYTF	TGTGCCAGCAGCTCAAGGGGTTTTAACTATGGCTACACCTTC
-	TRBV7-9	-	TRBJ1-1	CASSLLGAGTEAFF	TGTGCCAGCAGCCTTCTGGGGGCCGGAACTGAAGCTTTCTTT